A single sample is the source of the 16 T cell receptor beta chains below, sequenced in a study of cytomegalovirus exposure and HLA in healthy donors. The PCR contained 60 Vbeta and 13 Jbeta primers. The data were produced by immunoSEQ multiplex PCR, yet TCRdb's version contains in-frame clones alone and is incomplete. The sample has 110,000 to 150,000 clones; roughly 62% are singletons. Material for sequencing was PBMCs. The receptors were gathered from a man in his fifties or sixties in good health and CMV-seronegative.

This sequence joins TRBV11-3 and TRBJ1-1, with 8 bases that match TRBD1. The ends lost 5 bases at V and 1 base at J; junction bases unmatched: 3. Per germline, CDR1 SGHNT and CDR2 YENEEA. This CDR3 has 14 residues. The CDR3 spells CASSVGQGNTEAFF. In DNA form, the CDR3 reads TGTGCCAGCAGCGTAGGACAGGGGAACACTGAAGCTTTCTTT.

The chain recombines TRBV13 with TRBJ2-1, with D perhaps matching TRBD2 (6 bases). CDR3 length: 17 residues. Germline CDR1 is PRHDT and CDR2 is FYEKMQ (reference sequence). V was pared by 5 bases and J by 0 bases, with 17 bases between. CDR3 region: CASSPARLGSSYNEQFF. The CDR3 DNA reads TGTGCCAGCAGCCCTGCGAGACTAGGGAGCTCCTACAATGAGCAGTTCTTC.

This clone turned up a few times. The chain has TRBV4-1 and TRBJ2-4; weak D call: TRBD2 (5 bases). V was shortened by 6 bases and J by 0 bases, with 9 bases between the two germline ends. CDR3 length: 14 residues. The germline V gene has CDR1 MGHRA and CDR2 YSYEKL. CDR3 nucleotides: TGCGCCAGCAGGGGAGTCGGAGCCAAAAACATTCAGTACTTC. Translating it yields CASRGVGAKNIQYF.

The CDR3 sequence: CASSKLPRDRGLLLHF. The CDR3 nucleotides are TGTGCCAGCAGCAAACTCCCCCGGGACAGGGGGCTTCTCCTCCACTTT. The V call is TRBV13, the J call TRBJ1-6; 12 nucleotides agree with TRBD1. The ends lost 5 bases at V and 15 bases at J; junction bases unmatched: 14. Germline V gene data show CDR1 as PRHDT and CDR2 as FYEKMQ (reference sequence). This CDR3 is 16 amino acids long.

The rearrangement links TRBV19 to TRBJ2-5, with 14 bases fitting TRBD2. Germline-derived CDR1 and CDR2 are LNHDA and SQIVND (reference sequence). The CDR3 is 17 residues long. The V gene end was trimmed by 1 base and the J gene end by 4 bases; junction bases not matched to a gene: 5. This CDR3 reads CASSIGRLAGGTETQYF. The DNA of the CDR3 is TGTGCCAGTAGTATAGGCCGACTAGCGGGAGGGACAGAGACCCAGTACTTC.

The table lists this clone with a few counts. The V call is TRBV30, the J call TRBJ1-2; D perhaps matches TRBD1 (6 bases). Germline lookup yields CDR1 GTSNPN and CDR2 SVGIG (reference sequence). V dropped 1 base and J dropped 4 bases, with 19 bases sitting between them. This CDR3 has 16 residues. The CDR3 sequence is CAWSESTGWLRYGYTF. In nucleotides, the CDR3 is TGTGCCTGGAGTGAGTCTACAGGGTGGCTGCGCTATGGCTACACCTTC.

The chain employs TRBV6-1 and TRBJ1-1, with unresolved D. Germline lookup yields CDR1 MNHNS and CDR2 SASEGT. This CDR3 comprises 13 residues. V was cut by 8 bases and J by 0 bases, with 10 bases left in between. The CDR3, as DNA: TGTGCCAGCCGACGGGTGATGAACACTGAAGCTTTCTTT. It codes for CASRRVMNTEAFF.

The chain couples TRBV30 to TRBJ2-5; D is unresolved. CDR3 length: 12 amino acids. Germline-derived CDR1 and CDR2 are GTSNPN and SVGIG (reference sequence). The V gene lost 3 bases and the J gene lost 0 bases, with 5 bases spanning the gap. The CDR3 spells CAWSAYQETQYF. DNA of the CDR3: TGTGCCTGGAGCGCGTACCAAGAGACCCAGTACTTC.

The chain is built from TRBV11-2 and TRBJ1-4; no reliable D call. This CDR3 is 14 amino acids long. V shed 9 bases and J shed 4 bases, with 15 bases lying between them. Germline CDR1 and CDR2: SGHAT and FQNNGV. CDR3 region: CARRGGNLNEKLFF. The CDR3 DNA reads TGTGCCAGGAGAGGAGGTAACCTTAATGAAAAACTGTTTTTT.

The V and J genes are TRBV9 and TRBJ1-5; TRBD1 agrees at 7 bases. Germline V lookup: CDR1 SGDLS, CDR2 YYNGEE. V was pared by 3 bases and J by 7 bases, with 10 bases of the junction left unmatched. This CDR3 has 15 amino acids. DNA for the CDR3: TGTGCCAGCAGCGAGACAGGGTTCAATCGGCAGCCCCAGCATTTT. This encodes CASSETGFNRQPQHF.

This clone was recorded a few times. This sequence joins TRBV28 and TRBJ1-5; D gene uncertain. The CDR3 loop spans 15 amino acids. Per the germline V gene, CDR1 is MDHEN and CDR2 is SYDVKM. Trimming shortened V by 6 bases and J by 5 bases, and 17 bases separated the two germline ends. The CDR3 is CASRTGWYEDQPQHF. CDR3 DNA sequence: TGTGCCAGCAGGACCGGGTGGTATGAGGATCAGCCCCAGCATTTT. Full variable domain (remainder filled in from reference TRBV28 and TRBJ1-5): DVKVTQSSRYLVKRTGEKVFLECVQDMDHENMFWYRQDPGLGLRLIYFSYDVKMKEKGDIPEGYSVSREKKERFSLILESASTNQTSMYLCASRTGWYEDQPQHFGDGTRLSIL.

The chain has TRBV4-2 and TRBJ2-2, with a weak D call TRBD1 (6 bases). This CDR3 contains 14 residues. Germline CDR1 and CDR2: LGHNA and YNFKEQ. V was cut by 4 bases and J by 1 base, with 7 bases left in between. This CDR3 reads CASSRTVNTGELFF. The CDR3 DNA is TGTGCCAGCAGCCGGACAGTGAACACCGGGGAGCTGTTTTTT.

This clone was seen only once. The chain uses TRBV27 and TRBJ2-1, with 9 positions matching TRBD2. This CDR3 region has 18 residues. V gave up 2 bases and J gave up 6 bases; unmatched junction bases: 14. CDR1 MNHEY and CDR2 SMNVEV come from the germline V gene (reference sequence). The CDR3 bases are TGTGCCAGCAGTTTAAATGGCGTGTCGGGACTAGCAGGCAATGAGCAGTTCTTC. The encoded protein is CASSLNGVSGLAGNEQFF.

The J gene is TRBJ1-4, the V gene TRBV7-9, with a weak D call TRBD1 (6 bases). CDR3 length equals 15 residues. V was shortened by 6 bases and J by 0 bases, with 11 bases between the two germline ends. Germline CDR1 and CDR2: SEHNR and FQNEAQ (reference sequence). For the CDR3, the DNA is TGTGCCAGCAGGGCCGGGACACCAACTAATGAAAAACTGTTTTTT. This codes for CASRAGTPTNEKLFF.

This chain links TRBV19 with TRBJ1-6; tentative D call: TRBD1 (5 bases). Per germline, CDR1 LNHDA and CDR2 SQIVND (reference sequence). The CDR3 is 14 amino acids. V shed 5 bases and J shed 5 bases, with 10 bases lying between them. The CDR3 DNA reads as TGTGCCAGTAGTTTCCCGACAGATAATTCACCCCTCCACTTT. Residues: CASSFPTDNSPLHF.

This sequence joins TRBV28 and TRBJ1-1; D remains unclear. The V end lost 6 bases, the J end lost 8 bases, and 13 bases lay between the germline ends. CDR3 length: 12 amino acids. Germline loops: CDR1 MDHEN, CDR2 SYDVKM. The CDR3 coding sequence is TGTGCCAGCAGCTCCGCAAGACTCGAAGCTTTCTTT. The encoded protein is CASSSARLEAFF. The full variable domain, in which reference TRBV28 and TRBJ1-1 provide the parts outside the CDR3, is DVKVTQSSRYLVKRTGEKVFLECVQDMDHENMFWYRQDPGLGLRLIYFSYDVKMKEKGDIPEGYSVSREKKERFSLILESASTNQTSMYLCASSSARLEAFFGQGTRLTVV.